This T cell receptor beta chain came from a study of T cell responses to AZD1222 COVID-19 vaccine. The V gene's germline CDR1 is SNHLY and CDR2 FYNNEI. The trim removed 5 bases at V and 4 bases at J, leaving 4 bases unmatched. The length of the CDR3 is 13 residues. General study points: Nearly half of the spike-specific TCRs reportedly recognize variant regions that carry no mutations. Donors in the cohort were predominantly white British and more often female, and clonal diversity was possibly underestimated.

Of note for this clone: Antigen specificity is unknown.

The method was immunoSEQ multiplex PCR; TCRdb's version includes in-frame clones alone and lacks a portion of them. The sample records more than 95,000 clones, about nine tenths being singletons. The sample was peripheral blood, taken on day 0 of AZD1222 vaccination. J is TRBJ1-1 and V is TRBV2, with 7 bases lining up with TRBD1. The sequence was obtained from an adult in good health. The CDR3 DNA reads TGTGCCAGCAGTCTTGACAGGGCCACTGAAGCTTTCTTT. It specifies CASSLDRATEAFF.